The 9 T cell receptor beta chains in this list originate from one sample, sequenced in a study of T cells after posttransplantation cyclophosphamide. Only in-frame clones appear in the TCRdb table, and some are missing; sequencing was by immunoSEQ multiplex PCR. In the table there are about 52,000 clones, around 83% of which are singletons. The sequencing input was PBMCs. All receptors derive from a man aged 30 to 39 with a blood cancer, CMV-positive, and with a related stem cell donor.

This clone has more than one count but fewer than ten. The V gene is TRBV30, the J gene TRBJ2-5, with 9 bases that match TRBD1. The CDR3 spans 13 residues. J gave up 4 bases and V 5 bases, and 5 bases lay outside the gene matches. Looked up from germline, CDR1 is GTSNPN and CDR2 is SVGIG (reference sequence). This CDR3 reads CAWGTGGVETQYF. CDR3 bases: TGTGCCTGGGGAACAGGGGGCGTAGAGACCCAGTACTTC. Full variable domain (outside the CDR3, taken from reference TRBV30 and TRBJ2-5): SQTIHQWPATLVQPVGSPLSLECTVEGTSNPNLYWYRQAAGRGLQLLFYSVGIGQISSEVPQNLSASRPQDRQFILSSKKLLLSDSGFYLCAWGTGGVETQYFGPGTRLLVL.

J is TRBJ1-6 and V is TRBV4-3; 7 positions agree with TRBD1. The J segment lost 10 bases and the V segment lost 6 bases, leaving 12 bases of the junction unmatched. Germline CDR1 LGHNA, CDR2 YSLEER. The CDR3 sequence is 15 residues long. The CDR3 region is CASSQRTGPESPLHF. In DNA form, the CDR3 reads TGCGCCAGCAGTCAACGGACAGGACCGGAATCACCCCTCCACTTT.

V usage is TRBV11-2 and J usage is TRBJ2-7; the match to TRBD1 covers 7 bases. Germline-derived CDR1 and CDR2 are SGHAT and FQNNGV. This CDR3 is 14 amino acids long. The V gene end was trimmed by 5 bases and the J gene end by 2 bases; junction bases not matched to a gene: 6. CDR3 DNA: TGTGCCAGCAGCATTTTGACAGGGCCCTACGAGCAGTACTTC. As protein: CASSILTGPYEQYF.

This sequence joins TRBV19 and TRBJ2-1; TRBD2 matches at 11 bases. Germline lookup yields CDR1 LNHDA and CDR2 SQIVND (reference sequence). The CDR3 totals 14 residues. V gave up 10 bases and J gave up 6 bases; unmatched junction bases: 8. CDR3 DNA: TGTGCCACGACCCTAGCGGGAGGTGTCAATGAGCAGTTCTTC. This codes for CATTLAGGVNEQFF.

The count of this clone is one. Germline is not matched at one junction end, which may reflect a read error. The rearrangement joins TRBV7-3 to TRBJ2-2; a weak D match, TRBD2 (6 bases). CDR3 size: 14 residues. In germline, CDR1 is SGHTA, CDR2 FQGTGA. The CDR3 DNA is TGTGTCAGCAGCCAAATGGGGGGTCCTGGGGAGCTGTTTTTT. Amino acids: CVSSQMGGPGELFF.

CDR3 sequence: CAWKREGYTGELFF. In nucleotides, the CDR3 is TGTGCCTGGAAGCGGGAGGGCTACACCGGGGAGCTGTTTTTT. The chain joins TRBV30 to TRBJ2-2; 10 nucleotides match TRBD2. This CDR3 spans 14 amino acids. V trimming: 4 bases; J trimming: 3 bases; junction bases outside the gene matches: 2. Germline V lookup: CDR1 GTSNPN, CDR2 SVGIG (reference sequence). The full variable domain, in which reference TRBV30 and TRBJ2-2 provide the parts outside the CDR3, is SQTIHQWPATLVQPVGSPLSLECTVEGTSNPNLYWYRQAAGRGLQLLFYSVGIGQISSEVPQNLSASRPQDRQFILSSKKLLLSDSGFYLCAWKREGYTGELFFGEGSRLTVL.

The V and J genes are TRBV7-3 and TRBJ2-1; 9 bases line up with TRBD2. V shed 1 base, J shed 5 bases, and the junction held 6 bases outside the gene matches. This CDR3 has 16 amino acids. The germline V gene has CDR1 SGHTA and CDR2 FQGTGA. CDR3 sequence: CASSLRSTSGNNEQFF. CDR3 coding DNA: TGTGCCAGCAGCTTAAGATCGACTAGCGGAAACAATGAGCAGTTCTTC.

The V and J genes are TRBV7-8 and TRBJ1-2; TRBD1 matches at 7 bases. This CDR3 is 16 amino acids long. In germline, CDR1 is SGHVS, CDR2 FQNEAQ. V trimming: 3 bases; J trimming: 3 bases; junction bases outside the gene matches: 10. This CDR3 reads CASSFLAQGVDYGYTF. The DNA of the CDR3 is TGTGCCAGCAGCTTTTTAGCGCAGGGGGTAGACTATGGCTACACCTTC.

The chain carries TRBV10-2 and TRBJ2-3, with 10 bases that match TRBD2. The CDR3 sequence is 13 residues long. CDR1 and CDR2 from the germline V gene are WSHSY and SAAADI. The V gene end was trimmed by 6 bases and the J gene end by 6 bases; junction bases not matched to a gene: 3. Written as DNA, the CDR3 is TGCGCCAGCAGCCAAGCGGGGGGGGATACGCAGTATTTT. It encodes CASSQAGGDTQYF.